The clone carrying this T cell receptor beta chain was picked up many times. The data originate from a study of patients and donors after allogeneic stem cell transplantation. CDR3 length equals 12 residues. The germline V gene encodes CDR1 DFQATT and CDR2 SNEGSKA (reference sequence). Trimming took off 3 bases at V and 8 bases at J, with 11 bases between the two ends. TCRdb passed the RT-PCR reads through MiXCR, listing each CDR3 protein once. Found here are fewer than 75,000 distinct CDR3 sequences, 13% of them singletons; the top ten hold around 30%. The TCR was taken from a human donor who was either an allogeneic HSCT recipient or a stem cell or donor lymphocyte infusion donor (not recorded which). It is not recorded whose cells these are; they may come from a transplant donor. Sequenced input: blood, either unsorted or a sorted T cell fraction (not recorded which). J is TRBJ1-3 and V is TRBV20-1; D remains unclear. Here the CDR3 reads CSASQYGDTIYF. DNA for the CDR3: TGCAGTGCTAGCCAGTACGGCGACACCATATATTTT.